This TCR beta chain was recorded in a study of T cell repertoires in cytomegalovirus infection. Across the whole study: Matching HLA type, along with CMV infection, was indicated by public TCR beta signatures. Study-level results: It was HLA-C-restricted CMV-specific TCR beta clonotypes that dominated the response ex vivo. Using cumulative public TCR beta family frequency, the authors identified those who carried CMV together with the relevant HLA.

Using its own MiXCR run on the reads, TCRdb lists one record per CDR3 protein. The sample shows fewer than 350,000 distinct CDR3 sequences, more than 8% of them seen only once. There are a few counts of this clonotype. The target antigen is unknown. Looked up from germline, CDR1 is ENHRY and CDR2 is SYGVKD. The CDR3 is made up of 13 amino acids. V lost 4 bases and J lost 2, with 9 bases in between. The specimen was PBMCs. The clonotype originates from a human donor in good health (CMV status not recorded). Some clones in this sample may be carry-over from other donors' samples. The chain uses TRBV10-3 and TRBJ2-7; D is unclear. The CDR3 spells CAISAPGTYEQYF. The CDR3 coding sequence is TGTGCCATCAGTGCTCCAGGAACCTACGAGCAGTACTTC.